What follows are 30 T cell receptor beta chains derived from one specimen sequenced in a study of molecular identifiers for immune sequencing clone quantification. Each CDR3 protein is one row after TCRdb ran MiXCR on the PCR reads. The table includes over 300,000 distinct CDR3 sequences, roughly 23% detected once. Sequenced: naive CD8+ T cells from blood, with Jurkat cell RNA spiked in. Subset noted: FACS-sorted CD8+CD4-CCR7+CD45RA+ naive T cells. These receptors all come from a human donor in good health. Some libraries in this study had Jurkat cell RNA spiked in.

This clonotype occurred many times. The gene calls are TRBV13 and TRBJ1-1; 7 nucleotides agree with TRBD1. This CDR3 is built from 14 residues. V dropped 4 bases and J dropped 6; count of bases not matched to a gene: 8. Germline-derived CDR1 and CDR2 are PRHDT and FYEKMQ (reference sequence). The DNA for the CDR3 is TGTGCCAGCAGCTCCAGGGGGGGCGTTGCTGAAGCTTTCTTT. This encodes CASSSRGGVAEAFF.

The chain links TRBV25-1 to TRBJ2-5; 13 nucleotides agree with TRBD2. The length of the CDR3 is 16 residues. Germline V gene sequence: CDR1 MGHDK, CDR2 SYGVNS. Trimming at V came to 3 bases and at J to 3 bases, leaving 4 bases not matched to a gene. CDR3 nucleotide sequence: TGTGCCAGCAGTGATACCACTAGCGGGAGGGAAGAGACCCAGTACTTC. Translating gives CASSDTTSGREETQYF. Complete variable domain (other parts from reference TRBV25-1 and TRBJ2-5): EADIYQTPRYLVIGTGKKITLECSQTMGHDKMYWYQQDPGMELHLIHYSYGVNSTEKGDLSSESTVSRIRTEHFPLTLESARPSHTSQYLCASSDTTSGREETQYFGPGTRLLVL.

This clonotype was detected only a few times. CDR3 in amino acids: CASSLSGLGGTEAFF. The CDR3 nucleotides read TGTGCCAGCAGTTTATCCGGGCTCGGGGGTACTGAAGCTTTCTTT. The chain joins TRBV27 to TRBJ1-1, with D maybe TRBD1 (5 bases). Trimming removed 0 bases from V and 5 bases from J, with 13 bases in between. Germline CDR1 is MNHEY and CDR2 is SMNVEV (reference sequence). CDR3 length: 15 amino acids.

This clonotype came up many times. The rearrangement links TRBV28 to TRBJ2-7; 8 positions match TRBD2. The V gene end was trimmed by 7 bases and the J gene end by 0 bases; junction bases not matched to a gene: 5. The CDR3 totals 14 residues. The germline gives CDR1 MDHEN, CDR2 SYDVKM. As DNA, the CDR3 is TGTGCCAGCAAGCTGACTAGCGCCTCCTACGAGCAGTACTTC. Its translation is CASKLTSASYEQYF.

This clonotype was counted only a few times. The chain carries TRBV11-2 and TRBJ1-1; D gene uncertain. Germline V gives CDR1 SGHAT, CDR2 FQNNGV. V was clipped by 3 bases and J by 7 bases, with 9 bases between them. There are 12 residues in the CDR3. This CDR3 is CASSFLSNEAFF. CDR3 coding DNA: TGTGCCAGCAGCTTTTTGTCAAATGAAGCTTTCTTT.

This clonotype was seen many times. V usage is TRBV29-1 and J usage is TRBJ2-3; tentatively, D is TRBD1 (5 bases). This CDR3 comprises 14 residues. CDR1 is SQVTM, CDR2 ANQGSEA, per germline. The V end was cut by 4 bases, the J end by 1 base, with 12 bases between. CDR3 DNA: TGCAGCGTTGTTCCGCAGGGTGGCACAGATACGCAGTATTTT. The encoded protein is CSVVPQGGTDTQYF.

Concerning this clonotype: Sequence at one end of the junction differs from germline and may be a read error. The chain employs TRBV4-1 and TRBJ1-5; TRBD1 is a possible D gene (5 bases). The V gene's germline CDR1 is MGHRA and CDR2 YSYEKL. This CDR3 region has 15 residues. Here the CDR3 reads CAGRPPGPGGPPPHF. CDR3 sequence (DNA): TGCGCCGGCCGCCCCCCGGGACCGGGCGGTCCGCCCCCGCATTTT.

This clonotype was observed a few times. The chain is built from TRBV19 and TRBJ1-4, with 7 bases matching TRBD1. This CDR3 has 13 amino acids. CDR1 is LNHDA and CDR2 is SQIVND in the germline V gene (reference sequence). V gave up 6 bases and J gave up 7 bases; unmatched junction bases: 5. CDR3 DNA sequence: TGTGCCAGTAGAACGGGACAGTCTGAAAAACTGTTTTTT. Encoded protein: CASRTGQSEKLFF.

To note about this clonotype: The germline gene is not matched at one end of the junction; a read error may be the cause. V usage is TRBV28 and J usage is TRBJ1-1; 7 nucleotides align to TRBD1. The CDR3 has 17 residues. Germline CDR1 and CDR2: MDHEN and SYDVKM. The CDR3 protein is CASSRQGLSIMNTEAFF. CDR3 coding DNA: TGTGCCAGCAGCCGACAGGGCCTTTCCATCATGAACACTGAGGCTTTCTTT.

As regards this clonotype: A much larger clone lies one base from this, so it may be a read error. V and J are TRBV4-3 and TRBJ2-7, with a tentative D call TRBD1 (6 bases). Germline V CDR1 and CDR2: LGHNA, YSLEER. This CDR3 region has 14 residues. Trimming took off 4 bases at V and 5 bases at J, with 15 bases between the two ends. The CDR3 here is CASSPGYEGDEQYF. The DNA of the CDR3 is TGCGCCAGCAGCCCAGGTTACGAGGGGGACGAGCAGTACTTC.

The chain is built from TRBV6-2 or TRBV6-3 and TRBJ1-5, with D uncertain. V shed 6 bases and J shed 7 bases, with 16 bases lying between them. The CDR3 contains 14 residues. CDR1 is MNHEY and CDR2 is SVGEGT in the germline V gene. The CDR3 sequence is CASREVVEGQPQHF. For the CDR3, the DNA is TGTGCCAGCAGGGAAGTGGTAGAGGGACAGCCCCAGCATTTT.

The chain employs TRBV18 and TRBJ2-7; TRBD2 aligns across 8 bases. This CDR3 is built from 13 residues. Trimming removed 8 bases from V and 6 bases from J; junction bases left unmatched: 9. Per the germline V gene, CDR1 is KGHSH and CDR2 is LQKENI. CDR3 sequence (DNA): TGTGCCAGCGACGGGACTAGTGGTTCCGAGCAGTACTTC. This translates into CASDGTSGSEQYF. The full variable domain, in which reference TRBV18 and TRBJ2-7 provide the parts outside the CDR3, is NAGVMQNPRHLVRRRGQEARLRCSPMKGHSHVYWYRQLPEEGLKFMVYLQKENIIDESGMPKERFSAEFPKEGPSILRIQQVVRGDSAAYFCASDGTSGSEQYFGPGTRLTVT.

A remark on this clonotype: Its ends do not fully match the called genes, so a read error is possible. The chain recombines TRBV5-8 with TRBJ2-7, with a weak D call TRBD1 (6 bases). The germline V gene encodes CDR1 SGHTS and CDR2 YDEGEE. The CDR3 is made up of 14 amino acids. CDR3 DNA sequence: TGTGCCAACAGCCCAAAGGGGGTAGCCTACGAGCAGTACTTC. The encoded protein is CANSPKGVAYEQYF.

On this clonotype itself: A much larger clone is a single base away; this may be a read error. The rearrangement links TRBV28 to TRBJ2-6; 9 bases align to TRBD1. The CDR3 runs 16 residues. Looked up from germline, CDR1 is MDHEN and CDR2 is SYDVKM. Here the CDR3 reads CGSSITGGAGANVLTF. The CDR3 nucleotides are TGTGGCAGCAGTATAACAGGGGGCGCTGGGGCCAACGTCCTGACTTTC.

The CDR3 coding sequence is TGCGCCAGCAGCCAAGTCCCTCTCCCTATGGGGTCCGCTGAAGCTTTCTTT. Translated, it gives CASSQVPLPMGSAEAFF. This chain joins TRBV4-1 and TRBJ1-1; D call uncertain. Trimming cost V 1 base and J 6 bases, with 21 bases left between them. CDR1 is MGHRA and CDR2 is YSYEKL in the germline V gene. The CDR3 has 17 amino acids.

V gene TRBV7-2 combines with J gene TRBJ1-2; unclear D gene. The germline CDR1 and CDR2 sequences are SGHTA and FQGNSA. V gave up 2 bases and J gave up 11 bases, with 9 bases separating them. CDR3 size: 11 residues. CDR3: CASSLHGRYTF. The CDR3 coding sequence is TGTGCCAGCAGCTTACATGGGAGATACACCTTC.

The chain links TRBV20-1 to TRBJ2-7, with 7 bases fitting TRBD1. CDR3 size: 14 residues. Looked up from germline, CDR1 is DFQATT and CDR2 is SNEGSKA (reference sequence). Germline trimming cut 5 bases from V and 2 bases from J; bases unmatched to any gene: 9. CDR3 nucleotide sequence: TGCAGTGCTGGTGACAGGGAGCGAACCTACGAGCAGTACTTC. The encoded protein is CSAGDRERTYEQYF.

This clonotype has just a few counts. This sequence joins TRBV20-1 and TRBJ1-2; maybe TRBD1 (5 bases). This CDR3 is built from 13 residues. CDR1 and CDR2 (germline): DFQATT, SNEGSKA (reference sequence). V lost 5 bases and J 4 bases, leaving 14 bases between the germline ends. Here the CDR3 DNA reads TGCAGTGCTCAATCCGGGGGGAGCTATGGCTACACCTTC. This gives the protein CSAQSGGSYGYTF.

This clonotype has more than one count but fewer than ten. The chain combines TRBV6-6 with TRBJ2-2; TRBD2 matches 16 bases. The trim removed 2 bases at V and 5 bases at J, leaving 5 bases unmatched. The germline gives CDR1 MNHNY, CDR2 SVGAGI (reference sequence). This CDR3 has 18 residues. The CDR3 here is CASSYLGLAGGDTGELFF. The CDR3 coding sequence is TGTGCCAGCAGTTACCTGGGACTAGCGGGAGGGGATACCGGGGAGCTGTTTTTT.

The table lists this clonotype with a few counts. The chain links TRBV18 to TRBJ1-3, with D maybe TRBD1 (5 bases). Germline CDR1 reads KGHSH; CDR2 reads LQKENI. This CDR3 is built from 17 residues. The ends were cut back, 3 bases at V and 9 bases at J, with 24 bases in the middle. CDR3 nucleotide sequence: TGTGCCAGCTCACCGCATATTAGGGGATCTCTGGAAACCACCATATATTTT. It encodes CASSPHIRGSLETTIYF.

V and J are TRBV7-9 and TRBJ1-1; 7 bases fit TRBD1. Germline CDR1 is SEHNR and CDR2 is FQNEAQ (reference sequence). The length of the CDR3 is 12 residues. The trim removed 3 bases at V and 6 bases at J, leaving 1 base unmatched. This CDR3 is CASSFDRAEAFF. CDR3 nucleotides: TGTGCCAGCAGCTTTGACAGGGCTGAAGCTTTCTTT.

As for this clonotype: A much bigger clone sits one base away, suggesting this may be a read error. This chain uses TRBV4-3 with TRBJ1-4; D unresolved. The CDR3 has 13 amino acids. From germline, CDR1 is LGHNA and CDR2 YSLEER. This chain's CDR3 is CASSSSLNENLFF. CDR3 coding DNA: TGCGCCTCGTCGTCCAGCCTTAATGAAAACCTGTTTTTT.

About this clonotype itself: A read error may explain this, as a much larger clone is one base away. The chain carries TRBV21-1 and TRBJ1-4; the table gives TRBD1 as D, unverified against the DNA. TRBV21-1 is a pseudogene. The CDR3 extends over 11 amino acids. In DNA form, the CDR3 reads TGTGCCAGCAGTCGGGATTCAAAACTGCTTTTT. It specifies CASSRDSKLLF.

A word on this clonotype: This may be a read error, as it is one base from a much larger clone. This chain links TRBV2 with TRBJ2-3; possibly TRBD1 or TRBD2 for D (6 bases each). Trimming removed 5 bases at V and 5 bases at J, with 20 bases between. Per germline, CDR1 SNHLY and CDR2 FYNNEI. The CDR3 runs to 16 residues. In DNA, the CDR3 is TGTGCCAGCAGTCCCGTAACGGGGGCCATGGGAGATACGCAGTATTTT. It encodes CASSPVTGAMGDTQYF.

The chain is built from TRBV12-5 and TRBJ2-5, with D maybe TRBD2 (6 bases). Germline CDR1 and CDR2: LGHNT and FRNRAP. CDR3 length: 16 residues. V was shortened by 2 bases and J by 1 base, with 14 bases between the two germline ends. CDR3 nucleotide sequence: TGTGCTAGTGGTTTGTGGTCTGCGGGGACCCAAGAGACCCAGTACTTC. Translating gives CASGLWSAGTQETQYF. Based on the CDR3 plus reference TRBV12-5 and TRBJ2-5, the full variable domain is DARVTQTPRHKVTEMGQEVTMRCQPILGHNTVFWYRQTMMQGLELLAYFRNRAPLDDSGMPKDRFSAEMPDATLATLKIQPSEPRDSAVYFCASGLWSAGTQETQYFGPGTRLLVL.

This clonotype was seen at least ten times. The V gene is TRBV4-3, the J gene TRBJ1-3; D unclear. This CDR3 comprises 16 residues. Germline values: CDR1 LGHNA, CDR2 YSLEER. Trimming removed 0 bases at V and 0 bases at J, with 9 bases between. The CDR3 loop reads CASSQDGRSSGNTIYF. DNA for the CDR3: TGCGCCAGCAGCCAAGACGGCCGGAGCTCTGGAAACACCATATATTTT.

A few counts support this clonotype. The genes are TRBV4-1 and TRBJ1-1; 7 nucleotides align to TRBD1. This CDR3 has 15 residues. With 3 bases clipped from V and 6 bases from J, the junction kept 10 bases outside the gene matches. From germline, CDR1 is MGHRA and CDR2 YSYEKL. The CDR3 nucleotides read TGCGCCAGCAGCCAGCTTTCACAGGGGAGCCCTGAAGCTTTCTTT. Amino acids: CASSQLSQGSPEAFF.

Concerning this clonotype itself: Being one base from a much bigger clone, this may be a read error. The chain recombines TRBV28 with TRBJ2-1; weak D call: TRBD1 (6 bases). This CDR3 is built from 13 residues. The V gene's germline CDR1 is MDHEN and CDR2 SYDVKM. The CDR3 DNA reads TGTGCCAGCAGTTTAGTAAGGGGGAATGAGCTGTTCTTC. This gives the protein CASSLVRGNELFF.

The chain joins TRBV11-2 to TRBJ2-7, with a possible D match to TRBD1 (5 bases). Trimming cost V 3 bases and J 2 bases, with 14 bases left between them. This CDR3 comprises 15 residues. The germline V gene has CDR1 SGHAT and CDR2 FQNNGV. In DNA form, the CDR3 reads TGTGCCAGCAGCTTGCCGCAAGGACAAACCTACGAGCAGTACTTC. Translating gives CASSLPQGQTYEQYF.

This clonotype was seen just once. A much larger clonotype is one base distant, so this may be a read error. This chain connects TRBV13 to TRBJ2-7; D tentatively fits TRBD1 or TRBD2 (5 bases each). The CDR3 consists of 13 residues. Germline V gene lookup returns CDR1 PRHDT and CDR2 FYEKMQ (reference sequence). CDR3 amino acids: CPSSHKRGYEQYF. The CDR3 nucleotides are TGTCCCAGCAGCCACAAGAGGGGCTACGAGCAGTACTTC.